Following are 23 T cell receptor beta chains from one sample sequenced in a study of beta chain features in type 1 diabetes. The study's findings and limits: When Type 1 diabetes patients were examined, their TCRB CDR3s proved moderately but significantly shorter in all four CD4+ subsets.

These TCRs are of unknown antigen specificity. The study reverse transcribed the entire isolated RNA, so it sequenced expressed TCRB transcripts. This table comes from immunoSEQ multiplex PCR, and its TCRdb copy is limited to in-frame clones, with some not included. The data show approximately 260,000 clones, with approximately 24% seen just once and 0.012% held by the top ten. Sequenced input: naive CD4+ T cells from blood. The source is a woman under 40 with type 1 diabetes.

This clone was seen a handful of times. The CDR3 spells CASSYGSQGTYEQYF. DNA of the CDR3: TGTGCCAGCAGTTACGGGTCTCAGGGGACCTACGAGCAGTACTTC. The chain carries TRBV6-6 and TRBJ2-7; a possible D gene is TRBD1 (6 bases). The CDR3 is 15 residues long. The ends were cut back, 2 bases at V and 2 bases at J, with 13 bases in the middle. CDR1 and CDR2 from the germline V gene are MNHNY and SVGAGI (reference sequence).

This clone has a handful of counts. The gene calls are TRBV4-1 and TRBJ2-6, with TRBD1 matching over 8 bases. Trimming removed 4 bases from V and 8 bases from J; junction bases left unmatched: 7. The CDR3 is 15 residues long. Germline V lookup: CDR1 MGHRA, CDR2 YSYEKL. CDR3 nucleotides: TGCGCCAGCAGCCCTTGGACAGGGATCACCAACGTCCTGACTTTC. Encoded protein: CASSPWTGITNVLTF.

This chain connects TRBV5-1 to TRBJ2-3, with TRBD2 matching over 7 bases. This CDR3 is built from 15 residues. Germline CDR1 SGHRS, CDR2 YFSETQ. Losses at the gene ends were 4 bases for V and 0 bases for J; bases not matched to a gene: 5. This chain's CDR3 is CASSLSGASTDTQYF. For the CDR3, the DNA is TGCGCCAGCAGCCTCAGCGGGGCTAGCACAGATACGCAGTATTTT. The complete variable domain, with remaining parts taken from reference TRBV5-1 and TRBJ2-3, reads KAGVTQTPRYLIKTRGQQVTLSCSPISGHRSVSWYQQTPGQGLQFLFEYFSETQRNKGNFPGRFSGRQFSNSRSEMNVSTLELGDSALYLCASSLSGASTDTQYFGPGTRLTVL.

This clone was detected only a few times. J is TRBJ2-1 and V is TRBV5-4, with 12 positions matching TRBD1. This CDR3 is 16 amino acids long. From germline, CDR1 is SGHNT and CDR2 YYREEE (reference sequence). The J segment lost 9 bases and the V segment lost 4 bases, leaving 11 bases of the junction unmatched. The CDR3 nucleotides are TGTGCCAGCAGCCCTAGACCGGGACAGGGGGCCGGTGAGCAGTTCTTC. It is translated as CASSPRPGQGAGEQFF.

This clone was found a few times. V is TRBV30 and J is TRBJ2-1; the D is unclear. Per the germline V gene, CDR1 is GTSNPN and CDR2 is SVGIG (reference sequence). This CDR3 comprises 11 residues. Trimming stripped 3 bases from V and 7 bases from J, with 7 bases between. The CDR3 DNA sequence: TGTGCCTGGAGCCTCGGGAATGAGCAGTTCTTC. This translates into CAWSLGNEQFF.

This clone was found a few times. V and J are TRBV28 and TRBJ1-1; TRBD1 matches 7 bases. In germline, CDR1 is MDHEN, CDR2 SYDVKM. V lost 7 bases to trimming and J lost 2 bases; unmatched junction nucleotides: 10. The CDR3 sequence is 15 residues long. The DNA for the CDR3 is TGTGCCAGCACCAAATATGACAGGGACAACACTGAAGCTTTCTTT. Its translation: CASTKYDRDNTEAFF.

This sequence joins TRBV4-2 and TRBJ2-7; 8 bases fit TRBD2. There are 15 residues in the CDR3. Germline V CDR1 and CDR2: LGHNA, YNFKEQ. The V and J ends lost 0 bases and 12 bases, in that order; junction bases with no gene match: 13. Here the CDR3 DNA reads TGTGCCAGCAGCCAAGATCTCGCTAGCGGGTCCGGGGGGTACTTC. As protein: CASSQDLASGSGGYF.

The chain is built from TRBV7-9 and TRBJ2-2, with 10 bases fitting TRBD2. The germline V gene encodes CDR1 SEHNR and CDR2 FQNEAQ (reference sequence). The CDR3 loop spans 14 amino acids. Germline trimming cut 5 bases from V and 6 bases from J; bases unmatched to any gene: 3. The CDR3: CASSPSGRAGELFF. CDR3 coding DNA: TGTGCCAGCAGCCCCAGCGGGAGGGCCGGGGAGCTGTTTTTT.

The genes are TRBV7-9 and TRBJ2-5; 8 bases map to TRBD2. The trim removed 1 base at V and 5 bases at J, leaving 6 bases unmatched. The CDR3 contains 15 residues. The germline gives CDR1 SEHNR, CDR2 FQNEAQ (reference sequence). CDR3 coding DNA: TGTGCCAGCAGCTTAGTACTAGCGGTTAGGGAGACCCAGTACTTC. Amino acids: CASSLVLAVRETQYF.

The sample holds a few counts of this clone. This chain joins TRBV11-2 and TRBJ2-4; a possible D gene is TRBD1 (6 bases). Germline values: CDR1 SGHAT, CDR2 FQNNGV. V lost 5 bases to trimming and J lost 1 base, with 9 bases between them. The CDR3 has 14 residues. The CDR3 here is CASSHRAAKNIQYF. The DNA of the CDR3 is TGTGCCAGCAGCCACAGGGCGGCCAAAAACATTCAGTACTTC. Full variable domain (missing parts from reference TRBV11-2 and TRBJ2-4): EAGVAQSPRYKIIEKRQSVAFWCNPISGHATLYWYQQILGQGPKLLIQFQNNGVVDDSQLPKDRFSAERLKGVDSTLKIQPAKLEDSAVYLCASSHRAAKNIQYFGAGTRLSVL.

In its sample, this clone was seen a few times. The rearrangement links TRBV30 to TRBJ2-1; 9 nucleotides align to TRBD2. V was pared by 3 bases and J by 4 bases, with 4 bases of the junction left unmatched. Germline-derived CDR1 and CDR2 are GTSNPN and SVGIG (reference sequence). This CDR3 region has 14 residues. The CDR3, as DNA: TGTGCCTGGAGCCGACTAGCGGCATACAATGAGCAGTTCTTC. Amino acids: CAWSRLAAYNEQFF.

The rearrangement links TRBV29-1 to TRBJ2-5; maybe TRBD2 (5 bases). This CDR3 has 13 amino acids. V gave up 2 bases and J gave up 5 bases, with 12 bases separating them. Germline lookup yields CDR1 SQVTM and CDR2 ANQGSEA. This CDR3 reads CSVETRLRETQYF. CDR3 DNA sequence: TGCAGCGTTGAAACCCGACTAAGGGAGACCCAGTACTTC.

This chain connects TRBV19 to TRBJ1-5, with 8 bases matching TRBD1. Trimming took 0 bases from V and 5 from J; bases not matched to a gene: 3. Per the germline V gene, CDR1 is LNHDA and CDR2 is SQIVND (reference sequence). This CDR3 has 15 amino acids. The CDR3 region is CASSIDRGPDQPQHF. CDR3 DNA: TGTGCCAGTAGTATAGACAGGGGGCCTGATCAGCCCCAGCATTTT.

This clone was recorded a few times. V and J are TRBV23-1 and TRBJ2-3; D is perhaps TRBD2 (7 bases). TRBV23-1 counts as an open reading frame of uncertain function. Trimming took 11 bases from V and 6 from J, leaving 24 bases between them. The CDR3 sequence is 15 residues long. CDR3 in DNA: TGCGCCGGCCCAAGTGGGGGGGCCCAGACGGATACGCAGTATTTT. Amino acid sequence: CAGPSGGAQTDTQYF.

About this clone: Other DNA sequences from this sample encode an identical CDR3 as well. The V gene is TRBV9, the J gene TRBJ2-5; 7 bases fit TRBD2. CDR1 and CDR2 (germline): SGDLS, YYNGEE. CDR3 length: 14 amino acids. V lost 0 bases to trimming and J lost 4 bases; unmatched junction nucleotides: 3. The CDR3 sequence is CASSVGGGPETQYF. In DNA form, the CDR3 reads TGTGCCAGCAGCGTAGGCGGGGGACCAGAGACCCAGTACTTC.

This clone was seen only a few times. CDR3 coding DNA: TGCGCCAGCAGCCTTGTAGCTCAGAACACTGAAGCTTTCTTT. It encodes CASSLVAQNTEAFF. The chain is built from TRBV4-1 and TRBJ1-1; D not certain. This CDR3 spans 14 amino acids. Germline V lookup: CDR1 MGHRA, CDR2 YSYEKL. With 4 bases removed from V and 1 base from J, the gap between germline ends came to 10 bases.

This sequence joins TRBV5-1 and TRBJ2-1; 9 bases align to TRBD1. The germline gives CDR1 SGHRS, CDR2 YFSETQ. This CDR3 spans 17 amino acids. The V gene end was trimmed by 0 bases and the J gene end by 2 bases; junction bases not matched to a gene: 6. CDR3 region: CASSLGPDRGAYNEQFF. CDR3 nucleotides: TGCGCCAGCAGCTTGGGCCCCGACAGGGGGGCCTACAATGAGCAGTTCTTC.

V and J are TRBV27 and TRBJ1-1; D remains unclear. V gave up 3 bases and J gave up 8 bases, with 13 bases separating them. The CDR3 has 13 amino acids. In germline, CDR1 is MNHEY, CDR2 SMNVEV (reference sequence). Here the CDR3 reads CASSLFREGEAFF. The CDR3 DNA sequence: TGTGCCAGCAGTTTGTTTCGGGAGGGAGAAGCTTTCTTT.

This clone showed up just a few times. V and J are TRBV2 and TRBJ1-2, with 7 bases lining up with TRBD1. V trimming: 10 bases; J trimming: 2 bases; junction bases outside the gene matches: 13. The CDR3 spans 15 residues. Germline values: CDR1 SNHLY, CDR2 FYNNEI. CDR3 DNA: TGTGCCAACCCAAGGGGAACAGGGGTGAACTATGGCTACACCTTC. Translated: CANPRGTGVNYGYTF.

V usage is TRBV23-1 and J usage is TRBJ2-7; TRBD2 is a possible D gene (5 bases). TRBV23-1 is assigned to the ORF class and has an uncertain function. The CDR3 is 16 amino acids. V dropped 10 bases and J dropped 9 bases, with 31 bases sitting between them. This CDR3 reads CATRGKGVGLSFGQYF. In DNA, the CDR3 is TGCGCCACGCGCGGAAAGGGAGTGGGCCTCTCTTTTGGGCAGTACTTC.

This rearrangement joins TRBV30 to TRBJ2-7; a possible D gene is TRBD2 (6 bases). The V gene lost 8 bases and the J gene lost 2 bases, with 10 bases spanning the gap. Germline V CDR1 and CDR2: GTSNPN, SVGIG (reference sequence). This CDR3 contains 11 residues. The DNA for the CDR3 is TGTGCCGGAGGGTTAACCTACGAGCAGTACTTC. Protein sequence: CAGGLTYEQYF.

The CDR3 sequence: CASSTVGQPQHF. As DNA, the CDR3 is TGTGCCAGCTCCACAGTGGGTCAGCCCCAGCATTTT. This chain uses TRBV5-8 with TRBJ1-5; D is ambiguous. V lost 7 bases to trimming and J lost 6 bases, with 11 bases between them. The CDR3 runs 12 residues. Germline CDR1 SGHTS, CDR2 YDEGEE.

This clone has just a few counts. V gene TRBV18 combines with J gene TRBJ1-4; 7 bases align to TRBD1. J gave up 7 bases and V 3 bases, and 8 bases lay outside the gene matches. Germline values: CDR1 KGHSH, CDR2 LQKENI. The CDR3 sequence is 15 residues long. The CDR3 coding sequence is TGTGCCAGCTCACCTTCCGGGACAGATCTTGAAAAACTGTTTTTT. Translated, it gives CASSPSGTDLEKLFF.